This TCR beta chain originates from a study of T cell responses to AZD1222 COVID-19 vaccine. Concerning this clone: Its matching antigen is unknown.

Study-level points and caveats: Seropositive AZD1222 recipients at baseline numbered only 6 or 7. Donors were chiefly white British, with a greater number of females, and clonal diversity was perhaps underestimated. Repertoires in all cases were sampled only once the peak T cell response had passed. Variant regions that are unmutated are reportedly the target of nearly half of spike-specific TCRs.

This table comes from immunoSEQ multiplex PCR, and its TCRdb copy is limited to in-frame clones, with some not included. The sample yields 130,000 or so clones, approximately 95% seen once. The CDR3 covers 13 residues. Between the trimmed V and J ends, which lost 0 bases and 3 bases, there was a span of 5 bases. Germline-derived CDR1 and CDR2 are SGDLS and YYNGEE. This chain joins TRBV9 and TRBJ2-3; D not resolved. The receptor was isolated from an adult in good health. This material consisted of peripheral blood, taken on day 0 of MenACWY control vaccination. The CDR3 protein is CASSVAGTDTQYF. The CDR3 bases are TGTGCCAGCAGCGTAGCAGGTACAGATACGCAGTATTTT.